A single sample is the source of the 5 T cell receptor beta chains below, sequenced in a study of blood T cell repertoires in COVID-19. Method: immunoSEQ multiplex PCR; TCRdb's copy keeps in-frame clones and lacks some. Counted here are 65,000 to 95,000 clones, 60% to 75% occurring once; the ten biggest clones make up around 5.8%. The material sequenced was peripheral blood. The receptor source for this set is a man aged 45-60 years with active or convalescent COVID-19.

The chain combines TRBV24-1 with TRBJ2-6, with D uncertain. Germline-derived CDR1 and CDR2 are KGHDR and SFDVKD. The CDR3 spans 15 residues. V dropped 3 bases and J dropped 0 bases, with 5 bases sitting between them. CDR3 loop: CATSDQSSGANVLTF. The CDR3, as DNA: TGTGCCACCAGTGATCAGTCCTCTGGGGCCAACGTCCTGACTTTC.

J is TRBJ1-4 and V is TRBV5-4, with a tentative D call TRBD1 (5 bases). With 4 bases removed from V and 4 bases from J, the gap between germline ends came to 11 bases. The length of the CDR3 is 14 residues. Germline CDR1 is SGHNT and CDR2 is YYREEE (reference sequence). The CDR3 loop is CASSHGGINEKLFF. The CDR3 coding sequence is TGTGCCAGCAGCCACGGGGGGATTAATGAAAAACTGTTTTTT.

In nucleotides, the CDR3 is TGTGCCAGCAGCGTAGCCCCACAGGAGAGCTACGAGCAGTACTTC. It translates to CASSVAPQESYEQYF. The chain links TRBV9 to TRBJ2-7; perhaps TRBD1 as D (5 bases). V dropped 0 bases and J dropped 3 bases, with 13 bases sitting between them. Germline CDR1 reads SGDLS; CDR2 reads YYNGEE. There are 15 residues in the CDR3.

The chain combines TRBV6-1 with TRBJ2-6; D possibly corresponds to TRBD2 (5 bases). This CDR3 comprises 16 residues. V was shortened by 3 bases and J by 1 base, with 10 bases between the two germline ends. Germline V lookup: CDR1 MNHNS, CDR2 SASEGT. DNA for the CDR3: TGTGCCAGCAGTGATGTAAGGGAGTCTGGGGCCAACGTCCTGACTTTC. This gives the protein CASSDVRESGANVLTF.

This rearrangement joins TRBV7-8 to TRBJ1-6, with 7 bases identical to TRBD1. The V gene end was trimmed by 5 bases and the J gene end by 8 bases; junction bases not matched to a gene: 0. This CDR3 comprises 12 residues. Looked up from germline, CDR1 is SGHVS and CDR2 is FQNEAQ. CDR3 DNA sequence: TGTGCCAGCAGCGGACAGGATTCACCCCTCCACTTT. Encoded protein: CASSGQDSPLHF.